This record looks at one T cell receptor beta chain sequence and its context. The source of the sample is a study of OX40 agonist ivuxolimab in advanced cancers. As for the study in general: Ivuxolimab was administered intravenously to patients at 0.01 to 10 mg/kg every 2 weeks. Partial responses were achieved by three patients: one hepatocellular carcinoma, two cutaneous melanoma.

Trimming shortened V by 2 bases and J by 0 bases, and 16 bases separated the two germline ends. CDR1 is MNHNS, CDR2 SASEGT, per germline. The CDR3 has 17 amino acids. Blood draws occurred at baseline, cycle 4 day 1, and cycle 7 day 1. Measured with immunoSEQ multiplex PCR; TCRdb has only the in-frame clones, and not every one. The table shows about 82,000 clones, with roughly 91% occurring only once. The source is an adult with an advanced solid tumor such as melanoma, head and neck, liver or kidney cancer. The sample consisted of CD4+ or CD8+ T cells sorted from blood, taken in a trial of the OX40 agonist ivuxolimab. The chain uses TRBV6-1 and TRBJ2-5; no definite D call. CDR3 sequence reads: CASSETRDALYQETQYF. CDR3 sequence (DNA): TGTGCCAGCAGTGAAACTCGAGACGCTTTATACCAAGAGACCCAGTACTTC.